This T cell receptor (beta chain) was recorded in a study of cytomegalovirus exposure and HLA in healthy donors. Study findings and constraints: Immune exposure information comprised only CMV serostatus. TCR beta sequences numbering fewer than 20,000 were associated with HLA alleles at 0.05 false discovery rate in a later analysis. Researchers catalogued approximately 170 TCR beta chains as cytomegalovirus-associated.

CDR3 length equals 14 residues. Trimming removed 4 bases from V and 0 bases from J, with 8 bases in between. Germline V gene lookup returns CDR1 SGHRS and CDR2 YFSETQ. The study ran its PCR with 60 Vbeta and 13 Jbeta primers. The protocol was immunoSEQ multiplex PCR, while the TCRdb copy is restricted to in-frame clones and leaves out a portion. The table includes over 100,000 clones, around three quarters detected once. In the case of this clone: Its antigen remains unknown.

What was sequenced was PBMCs. The chain has TRBV5-1 and TRBJ2-1; tentatively, D is TRBD1 (5 bases). This clonotype originated in a woman aged 18-29 years in good health and CMV-seropositive. The CDR3 coding sequence is TGCGCCAGCAGCGAAAGGGGCTCCTACAATGAGCAGTTCTTC. It encodes CASSERGSYNEQFF.